Shown below are 19 T cell receptor beta chains from a single sample sequenced in a study of shared clonotypes between healthy human individuals. The repertoire was sequenced with immunoSEQ multiplex PCR; TCRdb's copy has only in-frame clones and lacks some. In the table there are about 1 million clones, under 80% of which are singletons. Sequencing was carried out using memory CD4+ T cells sorted from blood. Subset defined: CD45RA-negative fraction. The receptors were gathered from a man younger than 30 in good health.

This chain connects TRBV6-1 to TRBJ2-7; D might be TRBD2 (5 bases). Germline V lookup: CDR1 MNHNS, CDR2 SASEGT. Trimming left V 8 bases short and J 2 bases short, with 13 bases between. The CDR3 spans 13 residues. Here the CDR3 reads CASPGLGAYEQYF. CDR3 in DNA: TGTGCCAGCCCTGGATTGGGAGCCTACGAGCAGTACTTC.

The V and J genes are TRBV2 and TRBJ2-7; 7 nucleotides agree with TRBD1. CDR3 size: 14 residues. Germline loops: CDR1 SNHLY, CDR2 FYNNEI. With V trimmed by 6 bases and J by 1 base, 6 bases remained unmatched. CDR3 region: CASRYRGHSYEQYF. CDR3 sequence (DNA): TGTGCCAGCAGGTACAGGGGACATTCCTACGAGCAGTACTTC.

This sequence joins TRBV29-1 and TRBJ1-2; tentative D call: TRBD1 (5 bases). This CDR3 is built from 13 residues. Germline CDR1 and CDR2: SQVTM and ANQGSEA. Trimming took 7 bases from V and 5 from J, leaving 17 bases between them. The CDR3 nucleotides are TGCAGCGCCGACAGCGTGACGGGGTATGGCTACACCTTC. Protein: CSADSVTGYGYTF.

The chain employs TRBV6-1 and TRBJ1-5; D unresolved. The CDR3 length is 15 residues. V shed 1 base and J shed 2 bases, with 9 bases lying between them. From germline, CDR1 is MNHNS and CDR2 SASEGT. The CDR3 region is CASSEGGWGNQPQHF. CDR3 DNA: TGTGCCAGCAGTGAAGGGGGATGGGGCAATCAGCCCCAGCATTTT.

J is TRBJ2-4 and V is TRBV19; 10 bases are shared with TRBD2. The V gene's germline CDR1 is LNHDA and CDR2 SQIVND (reference sequence). This CDR3 has 15 residues. V shed 5 bases, J shed 3 bases, and the junction held 4 bases outside the gene matches. In nucleotides, the CDR3 is TGTGCCAGTAGTTCTAGCGGGAGAGTCAAAAACATTCAGTACTTC. Translated: CASSSSGRVKNIQYF. Filled out from reference TRBV19 and TRBJ2-4, the complete variable domain reads DGGITQSPKYLFRKEGQNVTLSCEQNLNHDAMYWYRQDPGQGLRLIYYSQIVNDFQKGDIAEGYSVSREKKESFPLTVTSAQKNPTAFYLCASSSSGRVKNIQYFGAGTRLSVL.

The V and J genes are TRBV20-1 and TRBJ1-3, with D perhaps TRBD1 (5 bases). V dropped 6 bases and J dropped 4 bases, with 7 bases sitting between them. In germline, CDR1 is DFQATT, CDR2 SNEGSKA (reference sequence). The CDR3 length is 11 residues. As DNA, the CDR3 is TGCAGTGCCCCAGGGGGAAACACCATATATTTT. It is translated as CSAPGGNTIYF.

The count of this clone is one. The genes are TRBV27 and TRBJ1-1, with 9 bases identical to TRBD1. J gave up 3 bases and V 6 bases, and 2 bases lay outside the gene matches. This CDR3 is built from 13 residues. Per germline, CDR1 MNHEY and CDR2 SMNVEV (reference sequence). The CDR3 sequence: CASRTGGYTEAFF. DNA for the CDR3: TGTGCCAGCAGGACAGGGGGTTACACTGAAGCTTTCTTT.

CDR3 region: CASSPGTGGSPLHF. The CDR3 nucleotides read TGTGCCAGCAGTCCCGGGACAGGGGGTTCACCCCTCCACTTT. The rearrangement uses TRBV6-5 and TRBJ1-6; 11 bases match TRBD1. CDR3 length: 14 residues. Germline CDR1 MNHEY, CDR2 SVGAGI. The V and J ends lost 5 bases and 9 bases, in that order; junction bases with no gene match: 3.

The chain employs TRBV2 and TRBJ2-4, with TRBD2 as a possible D gene (6 bases). This CDR3 has 13 amino acids. V gave up 6 bases and J gave up 6 bases, with 12 bases separating them. The V gene's germline CDR1 is SNHLY and CDR2 FYNNEI. The CDR3, as DNA: TGTGCCAGCAGCGCCCACGGGGGAAACATTCAGTACTTC. Its translation: CASSAHGGNIQYF.

On this clone itself: Other DNA sequences in this sample translate to the same CDR3. The chain links TRBV11-2 to TRBJ2-3; D is ambiguous. The CDR3 totals 11 residues. In germline, CDR1 is SGHAT, CDR2 FQNNGV. Trimming pared 1 base from V and 6 bases from J, leaving 2 bases between. As DNA, the CDR3 is TGTGCCAGCAGCTTAGTTGATACGCAGTATTTT. It encodes CASSLVDTQYF. The full variable domain, with the rest looked up from reference TRBV11-2 and TRBJ2-3, is EAGVAQSPRYKIIEKRQSVAFWCNPISGHATLYWYQQILGQGPKLLIQFQNNGVVDDSQLPKDRFSAERLKGVDSTLKIQPAKLEDSAVYLCASSLVDTQYFGPGTRLTVL.

At least ten counts were recorded for this clone. V is TRBV4-1 and J is TRBJ2-4, with 7 bases fitting TRBD1. This CDR3 contains 16 residues. Unmatched junction bases numbered 4, after V lost 1 base and J lost 1 base. CDR1 is MGHRA and CDR2 is YSYEKL in the germline V gene. The CDR3 DNA reads TGCGCCAGCAGCCAAGTAAACAGGGGTGCCAAAAACATTCAGTACTTC. Amino acid sequence: CASSQVNRGAKNIQYF.

V and J are TRBV4-3 and TRBJ1-3; unclear D gene. CDR3 size: 13 residues. Trimming left V 4 bases short and J 5 bases short, with 9 bases between. Germline values: CDR1 LGHNA, CDR2 YSLEER. In nucleotides, the CDR3 is TGCGCCAGCAGCCCCCAGGAACGAAACACCATATATTTT. This codes for CASSPQERNTIYF.

The V gene is TRBV10-3, the J gene TRBJ1-2; weak D call: TRBD1 (6 bases). V was clipped by 6 bases and J by 4 bases, with 12 bases between them. Looked up from germline, CDR1 is ENHRY and CDR2 is SYGVKD. This CDR3 has 13 residues. Here the CDR3 DNA reads TGTGCCATCAGCTCTGGACAGATCTATGGCTACACCTTC. Translating gives CAISSGQIYGYTF.

Concerning this clone: The sample contains more than one DNA sequence encoding this CDR3. The chain links TRBV9 to TRBJ1-1; no reliable D call. Trimming left V 2 bases short and J 0 bases short, with 8 bases between. CDR3 length equals 14 residues. CDR1 SGDLS and CDR2 YYNGEE come from the germline V gene. The CDR3 region has the DNA TGTGCCAGCAGCGTTACGGGGATGAACACTGAAGCTTTCTTT. The encoded protein is CASSVTGMNTEAFF.

This clone was detected a few times. Here the CDR3 reads CASSVQLADTQYF. In DNA, the CDR3 is TGTGCCAGCAGTGTTCAGCTCGCAGATACGCAGTATTTT. V usage is TRBV25-1 and J usage is TRBJ2-3; D unresolved. The CDR3 loop spans 13 amino acids. Trimming left V 4 bases short and J 4 bases short, with 9 bases between. Germline lookup yields CDR1 MGHDK and CDR2 SYGVNS.

The chain has TRBV11-2 and TRBJ2-1; possible D gene TRBD1, 6 bases. V was shortened by 4 bases and J by 4 bases, with 14 bases between the two germline ends. Germline V gene lookup returns CDR1 SGHAT and CDR2 FQNNGV. The CDR3 is 15 residues long. The CDR3 here is CASSSTGPSYNEQFF. As DNA, the CDR3 is TGTGCCAGCAGCTCCACAGGGCCCTCTTACAATGAGCAGTTCTTC.

This chain links TRBV7-6 with TRBJ2-7, with a possible D match to TRBD1 (7 bases). CDR3 length equals 15 residues. Per the germline V gene, CDR1 is SGHVS and CDR2 is FNYEAQ. V lost 3 bases and J 2 bases, leaving 14 bases between the germline ends. This chain's CDR3 is CASSLEGDRAYEQYF. DNA for the CDR3: TGTGCCAGCAGCTTGGAGGGTGACAGGGCCTACGAGCAGTACTTC.

This chain joins TRBV10-1 and TRBJ2-5; 10 bases line up with TRBD1. From germline, CDR1 is WNHNN and CDR2 SYGVQD (reference sequence). The junction had 2 bases not matched to a gene; V was cut back by 6 bases and J by 4 bases. The length of the CDR3 is 13 residues. Here the CDR3 reads CASSRDRGETQYF. CDR3 nucleotides: TGCGCCAGCAGCCGGGACAGGGGAGAGACCCAGTACTTC.

The chain has TRBV6-5 and TRBJ1-4; 7 bases are shared with TRBD1. CDR1 and CDR2 (germline): MNHEY, SVGAGI. V was pared by 6 bases and J by 8 bases, with 9 bases of the junction left unmatched. CDR3 length: 14 residues. CDR3 amino acids: CASSYRGGGEKLFF. CDR3 nucleotide sequence: TGTGCCAGCAGCTACAGGGGCGGCGGAGAAAAACTGTTTTTT.